These 28 T cell receptor beta chains were sequenced from one sample in a study of cytomegalovirus exposure and HLA in healthy donors. 60 Vbeta and 13 Jbeta primers were used in PCR. Measured with immunoSEQ multiplex PCR; TCRdb has only the in-frame clones, and not every one. The sample carries about 160,000 clones, roughly 81% recorded once. The source material was PBMCs. The source is a young man in good health and CMV-seropositive.

The chain couples TRBV9 to TRBJ2-7; D possibly corresponds to TRBD2 (6 bases). Germline loops: CDR1 SGDLS, CDR2 YYNGEE. There are 15 residues in the CDR3. V was cut by 3 bases and J by 3 bases, with 16 bases left in between. The CDR3 loop reads CASSATSGLNYEQYF. DNA of the CDR3: TGTGCCAGCAGCGCCACCTCGGGACTTAACTACGAGCAGTACTTC.

This chain uses TRBV4-2 with TRBJ1-3; tentatively, D is TRBD1 (5 bases). V was shortened by 2 bases and J by 3 bases, with 23 bases between the two germline ends. CDR3 length: 19 amino acids. Germline V CDR1 and CDR2: LGHNA, YNFKEQ. DNA for the CDR3: TGTGCCAGCAGCCAAACACCCATGGGGCAGGTCGGGTTTGGAAACACCATATATTTT. This codes for CASSQTPMGQVGFGNTIYF.

The rearrangement joins TRBV6-5 to TRBJ1-1; D uncertain. This CDR3 contains 14 residues. CDR1 and CDR2 from the germline V gene are MNHEY and SVGAGI. V gave up 5 bases and J gave up 1 base, with 11 bases separating them. Here the CDR3 reads CASSRYRSNTEAFF. Here the CDR3 DNA reads TGTGCCAGCAGTCGATATAGATCGAACACTGAAGCTTTCTTT.

The rearrangement joins TRBV30 to TRBJ1-3, with TRBD1 matching over 9 bases. There are 15 residues in the CDR3. V lost 5 bases to trimming and J lost 0 bases; unmatched junction nucleotides: 5. Germline values: CDR1 GTSNPN, CDR2 SVGIG (reference sequence). Here the CDR3 reads CAWGDRDYSGNTIYF. The CDR3 nucleotides read TGTGCCTGGGGGGACAGGGATTACTCTGGAAACACCATATATTTT.

The gene calls are TRBV19 and TRBJ1-1; D unresolved. The V end was cut by 8 bases, the J end by 0 bases, with 16 bases between. The CDR3 spans 15 residues. CDR1 and CDR2 from the germline V gene are LNHDA and SQIVND (reference sequence). The DNA of the CDR3 is TGTGCCAGTCAACCCCCGGGAGCATTGAACACTGAAGCTTTCTTT. The encoded protein is CASQPPGALNTEAFF.

The chain links TRBV7-9 to TRBJ1-6; 7 nucleotides align to TRBD1. The germline gives CDR1 SEHNR, CDR2 FQNEAQ (reference sequence). The CDR3 is 15 residues long. V was clipped by 2 bases and J by 8 bases; unmatched bases: 6. CDR3 amino acids: CASSLSEGAHSPLHF. DNA for the CDR3: TGTGCCAGCAGCTTATCCGAGGGGGCCCATTCACCCCTCCACTTT.

The chain joins TRBV27 to TRBJ2-7; 10 bases map to TRBD1. Unmatched junction bases numbered 6, after V lost 10 bases and J lost 6 bases. In germline, CDR1 is MNHEY, CDR2 SMNVEV (reference sequence). This CDR3 is built from 12 residues. The CDR3 DNA is TGTGCCACGGGACAGGGGTATCTCGAGCAGTACTTC. Its protein is CATGQGYLEQYF.

The chain employs TRBV16 and TRBJ2-7, with TRBD1 identical over 7 bases. Germline CDR1 reads KGHSY; CDR2 reads FQNENV. CDR3 size: 15 residues. Germline trimming cut 2 bases from V and 1 base from J; bases unmatched to any gene: 5. The CDR3 coding sequence is TGTGCCAGCAGCCAAGAGCAGGGGGAATCCTACGAGCAGTACTTC. Translating gives CASSQEQGESYEQYF. Looking up the rest from reference TRBV16 and TRBJ2-7 gives the full variable domain: GEEVAQTPKHLVRGEGQKAKLYCAPIKGHSYVFWYQQVLKNEFKFLISFQNENVFDETGMPKERFSAKCLPNSPCSLEIQATKLEDSAVYFCASSQEQGESYEQYFGPGTRLTVT.

The chain employs TRBV7-3 and TRBJ1-6; D ambiguous. This CDR3 has 15 residues. The germline gives CDR1 SGHTA, CDR2 FQGTGA. V lost 0 bases to trimming and J lost 9 bases, with 12 bases between them. DNA of the CDR3: TGTGCCAGCAGCTTAACAGGCGGAGGGAGTTCACCCCTCCACTTT. Amino acids: CASSLTGGGSSPLHF.

The chain joins TRBV7-3 to TRBJ2-7, with TRBD1 matching over 9 bases. The CDR3 totals 14 residues. From germline, CDR1 is SGHTA and CDR2 FQGTGA. The trim removed 6 bases at V and 0 bases at J, leaving 3 bases unmatched. The CDR3 region has the DNA TGTGCCAGCAGACGGACAGGGGACTCCTACGAGCAGTACTTC. This encodes CASRRTGDSYEQYF.

The rearrangement uses TRBV29-1 and TRBJ2-1; 11 bases line up with TRBD2. There are 13 residues in the CDR3. Germline V gives CDR1 SQVTM, CDR2 ANQGSEA. The V segment lost 6 bases and the J segment 9 bases; nucleotides outside the gene matches: 7. CDR3 DNA sequence: TGCAGCGTCGTTCTAGCGGGGGGAGGTGAGCAGTTCTTC. Translating gives CSVVLAGGGEQFF.

The genes are TRBV19 and TRBJ2-3, with 11 bases fitting TRBD2. This CDR3 is 15 amino acids long. Germline loops: CDR1 LNHDA, CDR2 SQIVND (reference sequence). V shed 5 bases, J shed 4 bases, and the junction held 5 bases outside the gene matches. The CDR3 sequence: CASSLIAGGSDTQYF. CDR3 bases: TGTGCCAGTAGTTTAATAGCGGGGGGGTCAGATACGCAGTATTTT. The whole variable domain, remainder taken from reference TRBV19 and TRBJ2-3, is DGGITQSPKYLFRKEGQNVTLSCEQNLNHDAMYWYRQDPGQGLRLIYYSQIVNDFQKGDIAEGYSVSREKKESFPLTVTSAQKNPTAFYLCASSLIAGGSDTQYFGPGTRLTVL.

This clone came up a few times. This sequence joins TRBV9 and TRBJ2-3, with D possibly matching TRBD2 (6 bases). Germline V lookup: CDR1 SGDLS, CDR2 YYNGEE. The V gene lost 0 bases and the J gene lost 1 base, with 12 bases spanning the gap. The CDR3 covers 16 residues. The chain's CDR3 is CASSVGGVPRTDTQYF. The CDR3 region has the DNA TGTGCCAGCAGCGTAGGGGGGGTCCCTCGCACAGATACGCAGTATTTT. The entire variable domain, with the rest obtained from reference TRBV9 and TRBJ2-3, is as follows: DSGVTQTPKHLITATGQRVTLRCSPRSGDLSVYWYQQSLDQGLQFLIQYYNGEERAKGNILERFSAQQFPDLHSELNLSSLELGDSALYFCASSVGGVPRTDTQYFGPGTRLTVL.

The chain is built from TRBV23-1 and TRBJ2-7; the match to TRBD1 covers 10 bases. TRBV23-1 is recorded as an ORF, its role being uncertain. The V segment lost 2 bases and the J segment 0 bases; nucleotides outside the gene matches: 13. The CDR3 consists of 19 residues. In nucleotides, the CDR3 is TGCGCCAGCAGTCAAACCGACTCGGACAGGGGGACCCTCTCCTACGAGCAGTACTTC. Protein sequence: CASSQTDSDRGTLSYEQYF.

The chain recombines TRBV19 with TRBJ1-3; D is perhaps TRBD1 (6 bases). With 7 bases removed from V and 3 bases from J, the gap between germline ends came to 13 bases. Germline CDR1 is LNHDA and CDR2 is SQIVND (reference sequence). CDR3 length: 14 amino acids. This CDR3 reads CASTTGTSGNTIYF. The CDR3 nucleotides are TGTGCCAGTACTACAGGGACGAGTGGAAACACCATATATTTT.

The V and J genes are TRBV6-1 and TRBJ2-1; 12 positions agree with TRBD2. After removal of 1 base from V and 7 bases from J, the junction contained 5 bases not matched to a gene. Germline CDR1 MNHNS, CDR2 SASEGT. The CDR3 runs to 16 residues. CDR3 nucleotides: TGTGCCAGCAGTGAAGGAGGACTAGCGGGGTGGAATGAGCAGTTCTTC. This codes for CASSEGGLAGWNEQFF.

V gene TRBV27 combines with J gene TRBJ1-1; 10 nucleotides match TRBD1. This CDR3 contains 14 residues. The V and J ends lost 3 bases and 4 bases, in that order; junction bases with no gene match: 2. Germline V lookup: CDR1 MNHEY, CDR2 SMNVEV (reference sequence). In DNA, the CDR3 is TGTGCCAGCAGTTTCCGGACAGGGGGCACTGAAGCTTTCTTT. Its protein product is CASSFRTGGTEAFF.

This chain uses TRBV11-2 with TRBJ1-2; possibly TRBD1 for D (5 bases). Looked up from germline, CDR1 is SGHAT and CDR2 is FQNNGV. Trimming left V 1 base short and J 7 bases short, with 13 bases between. This CDR3 is 14 amino acids long. This CDR3 reads CASSLGTFGGGYTF. The CDR3 nucleotides are TGTGCCAGCAGCTTAGGGACTTTCGGGGGTGGCTACACCTTC.

This chain joins TRBV9 and TRBJ1-1; TRBD1 might be the D (5 bases). The CDR3 extends over 14 amino acids. Germline V gives CDR1 SGDLS, CDR2 YYNGEE. Trimming took off 4 bases at V and 10 bases at J, with 20 bases between the two ends. CDR3 sequence reads: CASSNPPGKGVAFF. DNA for the CDR3: TGTGCCAGCAGCAACCCCCCAGGGAAGGGTGTAGCTTTCTTT.

This chain uses TRBV6-1 with TRBJ2-3, with TRBD2 as a possible D gene (7 bases). There are 12 residues in the CDR3. Deletions cut 9 bases from V and 2 bases from J, with 9 bases between. Germline values: CDR1 MNHNS, CDR2 SASEGT. CDR3 in amino acids: CASRGATDTQYF. For the CDR3, the DNA is TGTGCCAGTCGGGGGGCCACAGATACGCAGTATTTT.

This clone appeared a few times. Germline and junction disagree at one end, which may indicate a read error. The chain has TRBV5-4 and TRBJ2-6; possible D gene TRBD1, 6 bases. Germline V gene lookup returns CDR1 SGHNT and CDR2 YYREEE (reference sequence). The CDR3 runs 18 residues. CDR3 protein: CASSLDRVRSSGANGLTF. Written as DNA, the CDR3 is TGTGCCAGCAGCTTGGACAGGGTGAGAAGCTCTGGGGCCAACGGCCTGACTTTC.

This clone was counted only a few times. The V and J genes are TRBV5-1 and TRBJ2-3, with D possibly TRBD1 on 5 matching bases. V gave up 0 bases and J gave up 1 base, with 15 bases separating them. This CDR3 spans 17 amino acids. Germline V CDR1 and CDR2: SGHRS, YFSETQ. The CDR3 protein is CASSLGGATSRTDTQYF. CDR3 coding DNA: TGCGCCAGCAGCTTGGGTGGGGCGACCTCTCGCACAGATACGCAGTATTTT.

The V and J genes are TRBV6-1 and TRBJ1-1; the D is unclear. V was trimmed by 3 bases and J by 4 bases, leaving 12 bases between them. The CDR3 has 14 amino acids. CDR1 and CDR2 (germline): MNHNS, SASEGT. The CDR3 bases are TGTGCCAGCAGTGATTCGGGATCGAGCACTGAAGCTTTCTTT. Translated, it gives CASSDSGSSTEAFF.

V gene TRBV25-1 combines with J gene TRBJ1-2, with 8 bases matching TRBD1. V shed 1 base and J 13 bases; nucleotides not matched to a gene: 11. CDR3 length equals 14 residues. The germline gives CDR1 MGHDK, CDR2 SYGVNS. The CDR3 region has the DNA TGTGCCAGCAGTGAATCCTTCCAGGGGGCGAGTTTCACCTTC. Its translation: CASSESFQGASFTF.

V gene TRBV19 combines with J gene TRBJ1-2; 7 nucleotides line up with TRBD1. The CDR3 sequence is 18 residues long. Trimming cost V 6 bases and J 2 bases; bases outside gene matches: 18. Germline CDR1 reads LNHDA; CDR2 reads SQIVND (reference sequence). CDR3 nucleotides: TGTGCCAGTAGGTCGGTCATAATCAAAAGGGACAGCAACTATGGCTACACCTTC. It codes for CASRSVIIKRDSNYGYTF.

This clone was counted between two and nine times. The chain combines TRBV2 with TRBJ2-7; 13 bases map to TRBD2. The CDR3 has 15 amino acids. Germline trimming cut 6 bases from V and 3 bases from J; bases unmatched to any gene: 5. The germline gives CDR1 SNHLY, CDR2 FYNNEI. CDR3 sequence: CASRGTSGVFYEQYF. The DNA of the CDR3 is TGTGCCAGCAGGGGGACTAGCGGGGTTTTCTACGAGCAGTACTTC.

V is TRBV7-9 and J is TRBJ2-7, with D unresolved. Germline-derived CDR1 and CDR2 are SEHNR and FQNEAQ (reference sequence). Between the trimmed V and J ends, which lost 3 bases and 1 base, there was a span of 7 bases. The CDR3 is made up of 13 amino acids. The CDR3 DNA follows: TGTGCCAGCAGCTTTTGGCAATCCTACGAGCAGTACTTC. Amino acid sequence: CASSFWQSYEQYF.

This chain links TRBV30 with TRBJ2-7, with 9 bases identical to TRBD1. The CDR3 spans 15 residues. Trimming at V came to 2 bases and at J to 2 bases, leaving 7 bases not matched to a gene. CDR1 and CDR2 (germline): GTSNPN, SVGIG (reference sequence). The CDR3 loop reads CAWSRPGQGAYEQYF. In nucleotides, the CDR3 is TGTGCCTGGAGTAGACCGGGACAGGGAGCCTACGAGCAGTACTTC.